The 20 T cell receptor beta chains given below trace back to one sample, sequenced in a study of CD8 T cells in ankylosing spondylitis. General study results and limits: In ankylosing spondylitis blood, a motif of about eight highly homologous TCR beta variants appeared characteristic.

TCRdb ran MiXCR on the 5' RACE reads and lists one entry per CDR3 protein. Here the sample spans 250,000 to 350,000 distinct CDR3 sequences, 6.5% to 10% being singletons. The antigens these receptors bind are not known. Sequencing was done on a sample of blood, either unsorted or a sorted T cell fraction (not recorded which). The receptors derive from a male donor with ankylosing spondylitis.

The chain is built from TRBV20-1 and TRBJ2-5, with D hard to call. CDR3 length: 13 amino acids. Germline V gene sequence: CDR1 DFQATT, CDR2 SNEGSKA (reference sequence). V was cut by 2 bases and J by 5 bases, with 12 bases left in between. CDR3 coding DNA: TGCAGTGCTAGAAATCCGAGGCGGGAGACCCAGTACTTC. Amino acid sequence: CSARNPRRETQYF.

This clonotype was observed a few times. V gene TRBV2 combines with J gene TRBJ2-5; D is undetermined. V dropped 2 bases and J dropped 1 base, with 8 bases sitting between them. This CDR3 has 14 amino acids. Per the germline V gene, CDR1 is SNHLY and CDR2 is FYNNEI. CDR3 sequence (DNA): TGTGCCAGCAGTGAACTCTCGACCCAAGAGACCCAGTACTTC. Translated, it gives CASSELSTQETQYF.

The chain carries TRBV5-1 and TRBJ2-2; 8 nucleotides line up with TRBD1. Trimming at V came to 1 base and at J to 7 bases, leaving 6 bases not matched to a gene. CDR1 is SGHRS, CDR2 YFSETQ, per germline. The CDR3 has 15 residues. The CDR3 spells CASSLLTGDDGELFF. For the CDR3, the DNA is TGCGCCAGCAGCTTGTTGACAGGGGACGACGGGGAGCTGTTTTTT.

This chain links TRBV28 with TRBJ2-5; D gene unclear. V gave up 8 bases and J gave up 4 bases, with 8 bases separating them. The germline V gene encodes CDR1 MDHEN and CDR2 SYDVKM. CDR3 size: 11 residues. CDR3 DNA: TGTGCCAGCCTCAGGAGAGAGACCCAGTACTTC. Its translation is CASLRRETQYF.

This clonotype turned up a few times. V gene TRBV5-1 combines with J gene TRBJ2-7; a weak D match, TRBD2 (5 bases). Germline V gene data show CDR1 as SGHRS and CDR2 as YFSETQ. V was pared by 4 bases and J by 7 bases, with 18 bases between. The length of the CDR3 is 14 residues. In DNA, the CDR3 is TGCGCCAGCAGCCAGAGGGCGGAATCGAGGGAGCAGTACTTC. It is translated as CASSQRAESREQYF.

V gene TRBV12-3 or TRBV12-4 combines with J gene TRBJ1-3; D gene unclear. V shed 2 bases and J shed 3 bases, with 11 bases lying between them. The CDR3 is 15 amino acids. CDR3 residues: CASSLLGPHGNTIYF. The CDR3 region has the DNA TGTGCCAGCAGTTTATTAGGGCCACATGGAAACACCATATATTTT.

The table lists this clonotype with a few counts. This chain uses TRBV27 with TRBJ2-3; 7 bases line up with TRBD2. This CDR3 region has 16 residues. Germline CDR1 reads MNHEY; CDR2 reads SMNVEV (reference sequence). J lost 0 bases, V lost 1 base, and 4 bases had no gene match. As DNA, the CDR3 is TGTGCCAGCAGTTTATTACCTAGCGGAAGCACAGATACGCAGTATTTT. Translated, it gives CASSLLPSGSTDTQYF.

The chain joins TRBV12-3 or TRBV12-4 to TRBJ2-1; D unclear. This CDR3 spans 12 amino acids. Between the trimmed V and J ends, which lost 5 bases and 9 bases, there was a span of 11 bases. CDR3: CASSTSGLEQFF. The CDR3 DNA sequence: TGTGCCAGCAGTACATCCGGCCTTGAGCAGTTCTTC.

The chain is built from TRBV4-3 and TRBJ2-1, with a possible D match to TRBD2 (5 bases). Trimming took 1 base from V and 4 from J, leaving 14 bases between them. Germline CDR1 reads LGHNA; CDR2 reads YSLEER. CDR3 size: 16 residues. CDR3 in amino acids: CASSQGVQRRYNEQFF. CDR3 nucleotide sequence: TGCGCCAGCAGCCAAGGAGTACAGCGGCGTTACAATGAGCAGTTCTTC.

V and J are TRBV20-1 and TRBJ2-1; possible D gene TRBD2, 5 bases. Germline V gene sequence: CDR1 DFQATT, CDR2 SNEGSKA (reference sequence). CDR3 length: 14 amino acids. V was shortened by 5 bases and J by 5 bases, with 16 bases between the two germline ends. This CDR3 is CSAESEGANNEQFF. In DNA form, the CDR3 reads TGCAGTGCTGAGTCAGAGGGAGCAAACAATGAGCAGTTCTTC.

This clonotype appeared a few times. The chain uses TRBV7-2 and TRBJ1-2; D is undetermined. V was shortened by 5 bases and J by 7 bases, with 8 bases between the two germline ends. Germline V CDR1 and CDR2: SGHTA, FQGNSA. The CDR3 covers 11 residues. CDR3 sequence reads: CASSNVVGYTF. CDR3 sequence (DNA): TGTGCCAGCAGCAACGTTGTTGGCTACACCTTC.

A few counts support this clonotype. The chain couples TRBV7-2 to TRBJ2-1, with 12 bases that match TRBD1. CDR1 and CDR2 from the germline V gene are SGHTA and FQGNSA. The V and J ends lost 5 bases and 5 bases, in that order; junction bases with no gene match: 10. This CDR3 has 17 amino acids. The CDR3 region is CASSRTGTGGLHNEQFF. Written as DNA, the CDR3 is TGTGCCAGCAGCCGAACCGGGACAGGGGGCCTACACAATGAGCAGTTCTTC.

Ten or more counts support this clonotype. The chain employs TRBV29-1 and TRBJ1-6; 9 nucleotides line up with TRBD1. Trimming removed 6 bases from V and 7 bases from J; junction bases left unmatched: 4. Germline assignment: CDR1 SQVTM and CDR2 ANQGSEA. The CDR3 length is 13 residues. The CDR3 is CSVVTGGNSPLHF. The DNA for the CDR3 is TGCAGCGTAGTGACAGGGGGGAATTCACCCCTCCACTTT. Full variable domain (outside the CDR3, taken from reference TRBV29-1 and TRBJ1-6): SAVISQKPSRDICQRGTSLTIQCQVDSQVTMMFWYRQQPGQSLTLIATANQGSEATYESGFVIDKFPISRPNLTFSTLTVSNMSPEDSSIYLCSVVTGGNSPLHFGNGTRLTVT.

The chain combines TRBV7-9 with TRBJ2-7; 7 nucleotides align to TRBD2. Germline V gene sequence: CDR1 SEHNR, CDR2 FQNEAQ (reference sequence). With 1 base clipped from V and 7 bases from J, the junction kept 13 bases outside the gene matches. The CDR3 runs to 16 residues. The CDR3 reads CASSLGVGLDPGEQYF. DNA for the CDR3: TGTGCCAGCAGCTTAGGAGTAGGACTAGACCCGGGGGAGCAGTACTTC.

A few counts support this clonotype. This chain uses TRBV6-2 or TRBV6-3 with TRBJ2-2, with D possibly matching TRBD1 (5 bases). The CDR3 totals 16 residues. V lost 2 bases to trimming and J lost 0 bases, with 10 bases between them. CDR1 MNHEY and CDR2 SVGEGT come from the germline V gene. The chain's CDR3 is CASSYAWGTNTGELFF. The CDR3 nucleotides read TGTGCCAGCAGTTACGCTTGGGGCACGAACACCGGGGAGCTGTTTTTT.

The sample holds a few counts of this clonotype. V gene TRBV6-5 combines with J gene TRBJ1-2, with 9 bases fitting TRBD1. After removal of 1 base from V and 4 bases from J, the junction contained 7 bases not matched to a gene. This CDR3 is built from 16 residues. Per germline, CDR1 MNHEY and CDR2 SVGAGI. CDR3 in amino acids: CASSYLGDRDLYGYTF. The CDR3 DNA reads TGTGCCAGCAGTTACTTAGGGGACAGGGACCTCTATGGCTACACCTTC.

This chain links TRBV27 with TRBJ2-3; D is unclear. V was cut by 2 bases and J by 2 bases, with 11 bases left in between. This CDR3 has 15 amino acids. Germline V gene data show CDR1 as MNHEY and CDR2 as SMNVEV (reference sequence). The CDR3 bases are TGTGCCAGCAGTTTAGGGCGGACGATCACAGATACGCAGTATTTT. Its translation: CASSLGRTITDTQYF.

This rearrangement joins TRBV15 to TRBJ1-5, with D maybe TRBD1 (5 bases). Germline CDR1 is LNHNV and CDR2 is YYDKDF (reference sequence). The CDR3 sequence is 14 residues long. The V and J ends lost 1 base and 5 bases respectively, with 9 bases between them. For the CDR3, the DNA is TGTGCCACCAGCAGAGGGGGCGCCTATCAGCCCCAGCATTTT. Translated, it gives CATSRGGAYQPQHF. Supplemented by reference TRBV15 and TRBJ1-5, the full variable domain reads DAMVIQNPRYQVTQFGKPVTLSCSQTLNHNVMYWYQQKSSQAPKLLFHYYDKDFNNEADTPDNFQSRRPNTSFCFLDIRSPGLGDTAMYLCATSRGGAYQPQHFGDGTRLSIL.

In its sample, this clonotype was seen a few times. The chain employs TRBV7-9 and TRBJ2-1, with unresolved D. The V end was cut by 5 bases, the J end by 2 bases, with 10 bases between. Germline CDR1 SEHNR, CDR2 FQNEAQ (reference sequence). This CDR3 region has 14 residues. The CDR3, as DNA: TGTGCCAGCAGCACCGCTGTGGCCTACAATGAGCAGTTCTTC. It codes for CASSTAVAYNEQFF. The full variable domain, rest sourced from reference TRBV7-9 and TRBJ2-1, is DTGVSQNPRHKITKRGQNVTFRCDPISEHNRLYWYRQTLGQGPEFLTYFQNEAQLEKSRLLSDRFSAERPKGSFSTLEIQRTEQGDSAMYLCASSTAVAYNEQFFGPGTRLTVL.

V and J are TRBV5-1 and TRBJ2-7; 9 bases agree with TRBD2. The germline gives CDR1 SGHRS, CDR2 YFSETQ. J lost 4 bases, V lost 5 bases, and 7 bases had no gene match. The CDR3 covers 14 residues. The CDR3 nucleotides read TGCGCCAGCAGGCGGGGTAGCGGGAGTTACGAGCAGTACTTC. Protein product: CASRRGSGSYEQYF.